This TCR beta chain was retrieved from a study of blood T cell repertoires in COVID-19 (TCRdb year 2020). Some background on the complete study: Samples covering the acute and convalescent phases of COVID-19 were provided by collaborators in the United States, Italy and Spain. The material from the prospective study consisted of cDNA or gDNA derived from T cells, B-cell-depleted T cells, or PBMCs. Deeply sampled blood TCRbeta repertoires from subjects exposed to, actively infected with, or recovered from COVID-19 were included in the dataset. The repertoires were made available in a free public database intended to serve as a resource for research on the immune response to SARS-CoV-2. The samples were drawn from two sources: the first 160 participants of the ongoing ImmuneRACE study, and 950 to 1,500 subjects contributed by 6 global collaborators. The sample metadata nearly always contained a de-identified subject ID, COVID-19 status, age in years and sex. Where available, HLA class I and class II types were obtained from metadata supplied by the sample provider rather than from assay-based typing. What the work shows at the level of the full study, not this receptor alone: How much clinical and demographic metadata was included differed by source and by participant, and the metadata was provided uncurated.

V is reduced by 1 base and J by 3 bases, leaving a spacing of 6 bases between them. The germline V gene yields SNHLY for CDR1 and FYNNEI for CDR2. Reading from cysteine to phenylalanine, the CDR3 counts 13 amino acids. Of the read, only the CDR3 DNA is kept; its 39 bases are in frame from base 1. In Seattle, one collaborating source enrolled patients while the infection was active and tracked those patients longitudinally over the course of disease. Whole blood was collected in K2EDTA tubes by collaborating institutions according to the institutions' own protocols. For TCRbeta analysis, collaborators shipped samples as frozen whole blood, isolated PBMCs, or DNA extracted from either of those sample types. Comments on this clone: What this receptor recognizes is not known. Base qualities are not recorded, but no much larger clone differs from it by a single base.

TCRbeta CDR3 regions were amplified from genomic DNA using the immunoSEQ Assay, a bias-controlled multiplex PCR. The original pipeline was this. The number of nucleated cells in each sample was estimated from the amplification of reference gene primers within the assay. To quantify the absolute abundance of each unique TCRbeta CDR3 rearrangement, sequence reads were collapsed and filtered. For each sample, productive Simpson clonality was calculated as the square root of Simpson's diversity index over productive rearrangements. Not all clones reach the TCRdb copy of this immuneACCESS table, which keeps in-frame sequences only. Checked studies attribute under half of the gap to unresolved V genes and leave the rest unexplained. For V, J and clone size, that table is used; D and trimming come from the DNA. This sample is represented by 150,000 to 200,000 clones; approximately 86% of them were singletons. The ten largest clonotypes hold 0.8% to 0.95% of the sample.

The TCR sequence derives from a man between 60 and 75 years old with COVID-19, enrolled during active disease. Sequencing was done on a sample of peripheral blood. The chain joins TRBV2 to TRBJ1-2; the D gene lacks a confident call. The DNA sequence follows: TGTGCCAGCAGTGAAGGCCGAGACTATGGCTACACCTTC. Its protein reads: CASSEGRDYGYTF.